These 18 T cell receptor beta chains were sequenced from one sample in a study of immune heterogeneity within non-small cell lung tumors. TCR beta CDR3 regions came from multiplex PCR with 32 forward V and 13 reverse J primers. TCRdb ran MiXCR on the multiplex PCR reads and lists one entry per CDR3 protein. This table has several thousand distinct CDR3 sequences, roughly 22% appearing once. Template material for each sample was 550 to 700 ng of bulk tumor genomic DNA. In surgery, several biopsies were collected from each primary tumor at widely spaced sites. Curative surgical treatment was performed in patients who had newly diagnosed, untreated non-small cell lung cancer. Sequenced input: lung tumor tissue. The receptors were gathered from a man aged 70-80 years with non-small cell lung cancer.

On this clonotype itself: Possible read error: a much larger clone is one base away. This sequence joins TRBV7-9 and TRBJ1-4; D unclear. This CDR3 comprises 14 residues. From germline, CDR1 is SEHNR and CDR2 FQNEAQ (reference sequence). The CDR3 nucleotides are TGTCCCAGCAGCTTGGTGGGAACTAATGAAAAACTGTTTTTT. It yields the protein CPSSLVGTNEKLFF.

This clonotype was picked up a small number of times. The J gene is TRBJ2-1, the V gene TRBV9; D may match TRBD1 or TRBD2 (6 bases each). The CDR3 spans 15 residues. V was shortened by 0 bases and J by 14 bases, with 21 bases between the two germline ends. Germline V gene data show CDR1 as SGDLS and CDR2 as YYNGEE. CDR3 residues: CASSVEGGREKGEFF. As DNA, the CDR3 is TGTGCCAGCAGCGTAGAGGGGGGTCGGGAGAAGGGCGAGTTCTTC.

By sample fraction, this clonotype is medium-sized. This rearrangement joins TRBV20-1 to TRBJ2-2; D remains unclear. Germline CDR1 is DFQATT and CDR2 is SNEGSKA (reference sequence). The CDR3 runs to 15 residues. The V end lost 0 bases, the J end lost 7 bases, and 15 bases lay between the germline ends. The CDR3 region has the DNA TGCAGTGCTAGAGATCTCACAGACGTCTACGGGGAGCTGTTTTTT. Protein sequence: CSARDLTDVYGELFF.

This clonotype came up a few times. The gene calls are TRBV30 and TRBJ2-5; 8 bases align to TRBD2. Unmatched junction bases numbered 6, after V lost 4 bases and J lost 2 bases. CDR3 length: 14 residues. Germline V CDR1 and CDR2: GTSNPN, SVGIG (reference sequence). CDR3 sequence: CAWTRGGTQETQYF. The CDR3 DNA sequence: TGTGCCTGGACTCGCGGGGGGACACAAGAGACCCAGTACTTC.

The chain uses TRBV3-1 and TRBJ2-3; 11 nucleotides match TRBD1. V gave up 6 bases and J gave up 7 bases; unmatched junction bases: 3. The V gene's germline CDR1 is LGHDT and CDR2 YNNKEL (reference sequence). This CDR3 comprises 13 residues. The CDR3 loop is CASSMDRGHTQYF. The CDR3 DNA follows: TGTGCCAGCAGTATGGACAGGGGGCATACGCAGTATTTT.

In its sample, this clonotype is medium-sized (0.01 to 0.1%). This chain connects TRBV7-2 to TRBJ2-2; D possibly corresponds to TRBD2 (5 bases). The CDR3 sequence is 15 residues long. Germline V gene sequence: CDR1 SGHTA, CDR2 FQGNSA. Trimming took off 5 bases at V and 6 bases at J, with 16 bases between the two ends. The CDR3, as DNA: TGTGCCAGCAGCGCCATCCCGGGGAAGGCCGGGGAGCTGTTTTTT. It encodes CASSAIPGKAGELFF. Together with reference TRBV7-2 and TRBJ2-2, the CDR3 gives the full variable domain: GAGVSQSPSNKVTEKGKDVELRCDPISGHTALYWYRQSLGQGLEFLIYFQGNSAPDKSGLPSDRFSAERTGGSVSTLTIQRTQQEDSAVYLCASSAIPGKAGELFFGEGSRLTVL.

This clonotype was seen at least ten times. V usage is TRBV19 and J usage is TRBJ2-2, with D perhaps TRBD2 (5 bases). Germline V gene data show CDR1 as LNHDA and CDR2 as SQIVND (reference sequence). This CDR3 has 16 residues. V lost 5 bases and J 3 bases, leaving 16 bases between the germline ends. The CDR3 loop reads CASSPRGPPHTGELFF. Here the CDR3 DNA reads TGTGCCAGTAGTCCCCGGGGTCCCCCTCACACCGGGGAGCTGTTTTTT.

Regarding this clonotype: Because it lacks the conserved phenylalanine or tryptophan at the end, this CDR3 is likely a read error. The DNA is omitted, as the CDR3 cannot be located on it reliably, and the CDR3 follows TCRdb's listing. The chain employs TRBV28 and TRBJ2-3; TRBD1 is the table's D call, not checked against the DNA. Germline V gene sequence: CDR1 MDHEN, CDR2 SYDVKM. Including both end residues, the CDR3 is 18 amino acids long. The CDR3 protein is CASSFRGGDSYYEQYFGP.

By share, this clonotype ranks as medium-sized. This chain connects TRBV2 to TRBJ2-6; D perhaps matches TRBD2 (6 bases). CDR3 length: 12 residues. Per germline, CDR1 SNHLY and CDR2 FYNNEI. Trimming cost V 11 bases and J 7 bases, with 12 bases left between them. This chain's CDR3 is CAAGGAANVLTF. The DNA for the CDR3 is TGTGCCGCCGGCGGGGCAGCCAACGTCCTGACTTTC.

On this clonotype itself: It may be a read error: a sequence one base away is much more abundant. This chain connects TRBV7-9 to TRBJ2-3, with D perhaps TRBD1 (6 bases). The CDR3 sequence is 14 residues long. Germline V gene sequence: CDR1 SEHNR, CDR2 FQNEAQ (reference sequence). Deletions cut 3 bases from V and 7 bases from J, with 14 bases between. The CDR3 coding sequence is TGTGCCAGCAGCTTCGGACAGAGGGCATATACGCAGTATTTT. Translated: CASSFGQRAYTQYF.

This clonotype was picked up a small number of times. This rearrangement joins TRBV6-1 to TRBJ1-2, with D possibly TRBD1 on 5 matching bases. The CDR3 is 12 amino acids. The ends were cut back, 10 bases at V and 4 bases at J, with 13 bases in the middle. Germline V lookup: CDR1 MNHNS, CDR2 SASEGT. CDR3 bases: TGTGCCATCGGAGGGGAGTTCTATGGCTACACCTTC. It specifies CAIGGEFYGYTF.

This clonotype was seen more than once but under ten times. The J gene is TRBJ2-7, the V gene TRBV29-1, with D tentatively TRBD2 (6 bases). V was cut by 0 bases and J by 5 bases, with 8 bases left in between. The V gene's germline CDR1 is SQVTM and CDR2 ANQGSEA. CDR3 size: 12 residues. CDR3 loop: CSVEEGGDEQYF. CDR3 nucleotide sequence: TGCAGCGTTGAAGAAGGCGGGGACGAGCAGTACTTC.

This chain uses TRBV5-1 with TRBJ1-2; D call uncertain. The germline V gene has CDR1 SGHRS and CDR2 YFSETQ. This CDR3 has 13 residues. V lost 2 bases and J lost 6, with 11 bases in between. CDR3 DNA: TGCGCCAGCAGCTTAGACCTAATTAATGGCTACACCTTC. This encodes CASSLDLINGYTF.

This clonotype is deemed medium-sized (0.01 to 0.1%). The CDR3 nucleotides read TGTGCCACCCAACGGGGGGACAGGGTGTTAAGTGGCTACACCTTC. Its protein is CATQRGDRVLSGYTF. The chain links TRBV30 to TRBJ1-2; TRBD1 agrees at 9 bases. Trimming removed 8 bases from V and 7 bases from J; junction bases left unmatched: 17. The germline gives CDR1 GTSNPN, CDR2 SVGIG (reference sequence). CDR3 size: 15 residues. Complete variable domain (other parts from reference TRBV30 and TRBJ1-2): SQTIHQWPATLVQPVGSPLSLECTVEGTSNPNLYWYRQAAGRGLQLLFYSVGIGQISSEVPQNLSASRPQDRQFILSSKKLLLSDSGFYLCATQRGDRVLSGYTFGSGTRLTVV.

By share of the sample, this clonotype is medium-sized (0.01 to 0.1%). This chain links TRBV5-1 with TRBJ2-7, with a weak D call TRBD1 (7 bases). The germline V gene has CDR1 SGHRS and CDR2 YFSETQ. Trimming cost V 1 base and J 5 bases, with 19 bases left between them. The CDR3 runs to 16 residues. The CDR3 sequence is CASSLRVAGGYDEQYF. DNA for the CDR3: TGCGCCAGCAGCTTGCGCGTGGCAGGGGGGTACGACGAGCAGTACTTC.

The chain has TRBV15 and TRBJ2-5, with 15 nucleotides matching TRBD2. With V trimmed by 5 bases and J by 4 bases, 8 bases remained unmatched. CDR1 is LNHNV, CDR2 YYDKDF, per germline (reference sequence). This CDR3 is 17 amino acids long. CDR3 sequence (DNA): TGTGCCACCAGCTGCGGACTAGCGGGGGGGGGGTTAGAGACCCAGTACTTC. It codes for CATSCGLAGGGLETQYF.

This clonotype was detected many times. The CDR3 nucleotides are TGTGCCACCAGTGATCGACTCCTCAGCTCCTACAATGAGCAGTTCTTC. Protein product: CATSDRLLSSYNEQFF. This chain uses TRBV24-1 with TRBJ2-1; D call uncertain. Germline V gene data show CDR1 as KGHDR and CDR2 as SFDVKD. CDR3 size: 16 residues. Between the trimmed V and J ends, which lost 3 bases and 0 bases, there was a span of 11 bases.

The chain recombines TRBV2 with TRBJ1-2; the D is unclear. This CDR3 comprises 14 residues. The germline V and J ends were trimmed by 5 bases and 0 bases, with 10 bases remaining between them. Per germline, CDR1 SNHLY and CDR2 FYNNEI. The DNA of the CDR3 is TGTGCCAGCAGTTTAGAAGCCACTAACTATGGCTACACCTTC. It is translated as CASSLEATNYGYTF.